This TCR beta chain was captured in a study of cytomegalovirus exposure and HLA in healthy donors (TCRdb year 2017). About the study as a whole: In an earlier analysis of fewer than 750 of the donors, about 260 Gb of sequence data and approximately 100 million unique TCR beta sequences from some 170 million T cells were reported. An early release that covered some 640 HLA-typed donors contained approximately 300 gigabases of sequencing data and roughly 84 million unique TCR sequences. Of the roughly 400 genotyped donors, about 84% fell in the genetic ancestry cluster associated with self-reported Caucasian donors. The aim of the study was to test whether cataloging public T cell receptors could identify signatures of past pathogen exposure. The study used immunosequencing to profile the T cell repertoires of approximately 650 subjects and linked those repertoires to cytomegalovirus serostatus. A separate validation cohort of some 130 different subjects was used in addition to the roughly 720-subject first cohort. To predict cytomegalovirus infection status, the study brought together high-throughput TCR immunosequencing, statistical association of individual TCRs with disease status, and machine learning. A later analysis re-analyzed previously published TCR beta repertoires from roughly 630 donors and added high-resolution HLA genotyping to study TCR occurrence patterns. Rather than using new phenotypic data, the later analysis identified candidate immune exposures from TCR beta sequences and from how often those sequences occurred across donors. In an earlier analysis of around 540 of the donors, high-throughput TCR beta sequencing was used to judge whether each TCR beta V gene segment behaved as functional or pseudogenic. Donor age, sex, ethnicity and CMV serostatus were compiled alongside the repertoire data. In a later genetic analysis, genome-wide SNP genotypes for about 55% of the roughly 700 donors were used, and that subset was treated as a discovery cohort. Every discovery cohort repertoire had been produced on one sequencing platform. HLA typing included class I and class II loci at four-digit resolution. The number of donors typed differed by locus, with roughly 620-640 for A, B, C, DRB1 and DQB1, approximately 500 for DQA1, some 570 for DPA1, and around 450 for DPB1. Roughly 5 DR-DQ haplotypes were handled as single units for association and clustering, since linkage in the cohort was strong. Across 300 to 500 genotyped donors of the cohort, an average of roughly 250,000 unique TCR beta nucleotide sequences per donor were sequenced, and 15% to 20% of those sequences were non-productive. Study-wide findings and limitations: Specific HLA alleles were associated with 15,000 to 20,000 TCR beta sequences at a false discovery rate of 0.05 in a later analysis. A further reported finding was that TCR beta sequences accurately predicted the HLA-A and HLA-B alleles for most subjects in the first cohort. The presence/absence analyses assumed that sequencing depth was roughly uniform across donors, and that assumption may not be true. While some public TCRs were present in many individuals, most TCR sequences turned up only very rarely across donors. In a later genetic analysis, a missense DCLRE1C variant was associated with V-gene and J-gene trimming of TCR beta chains, and the association was replicated in an independent cohort. The cohort was sequenced for TCR beta chains only, and without alpha or paired-chain data the features that could be detected were limited. HLA typing was unavailable for some donors at each locus, so association tests used only the typed subset. Because counts were too low, around 17 rarely observed V segments, including chromosome 9 orphons, were left out of the earlier analysis of some 640 of the donors. A later analysis found that HLA-associated TCR beta chains were more clonally expanded and had lower generation probabilities than equally common non-associated chains. Three of the identified cytomegalovirus-associated TCR beta chains were confirmed in vitro to be specific for cytomegalovirus antigens. CMV serostatus was the only immune exposure information available for the cohort. It was suggested by the authors that the approach could potentially be generalized to other disease states and immunological phenotypes. An earlier analysis of approximately 500 of the donors showed that most TCR beta V segments appeared in productive rearrangements either about 87% or about 30% of the time, which broadly matched IMGT annotations. The classifier was reported to diagnose cytomegalovirus status with high specificity and sensitivity in both the original cohort and the validation cohort. The sequencing pipeline was judged likely to have produced a cluster of highly shared sequence variants as a technical artifact. Correlated functional status among segregating V segments might be attributable to linkage disequilibrium, but an unknown experimental factor could not be ruled out. A total of 150 to 200 TCR beta chains were listed by the study as associated with cytomegalovirus. Several of the top co-occurrence clusters appeared to be linked to parvovirus B19, influenza, CMV and Epstein-Barr virus, according to a later analysis. Some IMGT-functional V segments, including TRBV6-2 and TRBV6-3, could not be distinguished by the 87-base-pair reads and were therefore excluded. In a later analysis, the rate of TCR association differed among HLA loci, with DRB1 alleles having the most associated TCRs and HLA-C alleles having the fewest. According to a later analysis, most CMV-associated TCR beta chains appeared to be HLA-restricted, and the HLA associations seemed to be driven largely by CMV exposure. When HLA alleles, especially DR and DQ, strongly co-occurred, attributing TCR associations to individual alleles was difficult. According to a later genetic analysis, donors in an Asian-associated ancestry cluster had fewer N-insertions in productive TCRs than the approximately 670-donor mean.

The library was obtained by the immunoSEQ multiplex PCR assay. The multiplex PCR relied on a mix of 60 forward primers for TCR Vbeta segments and 13 reverse primers for TCR Jbeta segments. Amplification of the CDR3 region of rearranged TCR beta genes was performed with a multiplex PCR assay on genomic DNA. The amplified TCR beta libraries were sequenced on the Illumina HiSeq System as 87-base-pair reads. Per the authors' processing: In a later analysis, some 80 million unique TCR beta chains were counted across the roughly 700 repertoires, and approximately 11 million of these chains were shared by at least two donors. A nearest-neighbor algorithm error-corrected the raw reads and collapsed the reads into unique sequences, merging closely related sequences to remove PCR and sequencing errors. To assign V, D and J gene segments, CDR3 sequences were aligned to IMGT reference sequences. For a sequence to be retained, a match of at least six nucleotides was required to both a V gene segment and a J gene segment. Rearrangements were classified as productive when the CDR3 lacked stop codons and remained in frame with V and J, and all other rearrangements were classified as non-productive. CDR3 was defined according to IMGT convention as the region running from the second conserved V-encoded cysteine to the conserved J-encoded phenylalanine. The earlier analysis of 500 to 650 of the donors excluded any sequence lacking an unambiguous match to a single V gene segment. An earlier analysis of fewer than 750 of the donors classified V segments as functional when productive rearrangements were above 56.7% and as segregating when the standard deviation between donors was above 5%. A statistical classification framework was built to diagnose cytomegalovirus status from the catalog of TCR beta chain sequences. In a later analysis, V and J genes were assigned by comparing TCR nucleotide sequences against IMGT/GENE-DB human TR gene sequences. A later analysis assigned CDR3 sequences and most-parsimonious VDJ recombination scenarios with the TCRdist pipeline. A later analysis defined each TCR beta chain by its CDR3 amino acid sequence plus V-gene family, and excluded reads lacking a unique V-gene family. A later analysis removed 592 highly shared, low-generation-probability nucleotide sequences to deal with suspected cross-contamination and a sequencing artifact. A later analysis calculated a clonal expansion index for each public chain from normalized within-repertoire ranks of inferred template counts. A later analysis computed generation probabilities with a VDJ recombination model fitted to out-of-frame rearrangements, and checked the results against IGoR. Hypergeometric tests were used in a later analysis to score TCR-TCR, TCR-HLA and TCR-CMV co-occurrence, with a repertoire-size bias correction applied to the TCR pairs. False discovery rates were estimated in a later analysis by permuting HLA or CMV assignments 20 times. A later analysis grouped co-occurring TCRs with DBSCAN, adding TCRdist sequence similarity when clustering within HLA-allele-positive subsets. Co-occurrence clustering excluded repertoires with fewer than 30,000 or more than 120,000 public chains, plus five with anomalous nucleotide sharing. Sourced from immuneACCESS, this table was stored by TCRdb with only in-frame sequences that have V and J called. A share of the clones is absent; for the studies checked, an unresolved V gene accounts for under half, and the remainder has no known explanation. V and J calls and clone size are copied from that table; D and trimming were computed from the DNA. Recorded for this sample are approximately 150,000 clones; roughly 63% of them occurred a single time. Jointly, the top ten make up 6% to 8.5% of the sample.

The cohort consisted of approximately 690 healthy bone marrow donors. All cohort members were sampled while nominally healthy, although unrecorded immune exposures were likely present. The donor was CMV seropositive and belonged to the group of some 290 seropositive cohort members. Every donor gave a peripheral blood sample, and the peripheral blood mononuclear cells from that sample were used for TCR beta sequencing. The Qiagen DNeasy Blood Extraction Kit was used to extract genomic DNA from the blood cell samples. This clone came up a few times. Its target antigen remains unknown. The sample holds no much larger clone one base away, and base qualities are not on file. Trimming costs V 0 bases and J 2 bases, and their ends lie 19 bases apart. CDR1 and CDR2 were assigned from the germline V gene as MNHNS and SASEGT. CDR3 length: 18 amino acids, cysteine to phenylalanine. Only the CDR3 portion is preserved as DNA: 54 bases, with reading frame beginning at the first base.

This clonotype was sampled from a woman aged 55 to 70 in good health and CMV-seropositive. The V and J genes are TRBV6-1 and TRBJ1-2; TRBD1 is a weak D gene call, 6 bases matching. Sequences were obtained from PBMCs. DNA sequence: TGTGCCAGCAGTGAAGCCCCAGTCTCAGGGGTGGGAAACTATGGCTACACCTTC. Its translation is CASSEAPVSGVGNYGYTF.